The next 22 T cell receptor beta chains were all read from a single sample in a study of shared clonotypes between healthy human individuals. Measured with immunoSEQ multiplex PCR; TCRdb has only the in-frame clones, and not every one. Of millions of clones listed, just over 90% are singletons. The sample consisted of naive CD4+ T cells sorted from blood. The subset is: CD45RA+ positively selected. The source is a man in his late teens or twenties in good health.

The V gene is TRBV6-5, the J gene TRBJ2-4, with D perhaps matching TRBD1 (5 bases). This CDR3 has 16 amino acids. V was shortened by 1 base and J by 0 bases, with 10 bases between the two germline ends. The germline V gene encodes CDR1 MNHEY and CDR2 SVGAGI. CDR3 nucleotide sequence: TGTGCCAGCAGTTACTTGCGTCAGGGAGCCAAAAACATTCAGTACTTC. Encoded protein: CASSYLRQGAKNIQYF.

The chain couples TRBV10-3 to TRBJ2-1, with D hard to call. The CDR3 is 12 amino acids. V was pared by 11 bases and J by 4 bases, with 12 bases between. Looked up from germline, CDR1 is ENHRY and CDR2 is SYGVKD. The CDR3 DNA reads as TGTGCCTCAGCGACCTGGTACAATGAGCAGTTCTTC. Protein: CASATWYNEQFF.

The rearrangement uses TRBV6-6 and TRBJ1-6; 11 nucleotides line up with TRBD1. The CDR3 covers 14 residues. The germline V gene encodes CDR1 MNHNY and CDR2 SVGAGI (reference sequence). V was clipped by 6 bases and J by 9 bases; unmatched bases: 4. In DNA form, the CDR3 reads TGTGCCAGCAGCCTGGGACAGGGGGTTTCACCCCTCCACTTT. This gives the protein CASSLGQGVSPLHF.

This chain uses TRBV5-4 with TRBJ2-7; 7 nucleotides agree with TRBD1. V was clipped by 0 bases and J by 6 bases; unmatched bases: 12. The CDR3 runs to 16 residues. Germline CDR1 and CDR2: SGHNT and YYREEE (reference sequence). This CDR3 reads CASSLGVDRENLEQYF. As DNA, the CDR3 is TGTGCCAGCAGCTTGGGTGTTGACAGGGAAAACCTCGAGCAGTACTTC.

The genes are TRBV19 and TRBJ1-4; D is perhaps TRBD1 (5 bases). The germline gives CDR1 LNHDA, CDR2 SQIVND (reference sequence). Trimming shortened V by 4 bases and J by 0 bases, and 12 bases separated the two germline ends. CDR3 size: 16 residues. Here the CDR3 DNA reads TGTGCCAGTAGTAGACAGAGGGGATCAACTAATGAAAAACTGTTTTTT. Encoded protein: CASSRQRGSTNEKLFF.

The rearrangement links TRBV28 to TRBJ1-2; D remains ambiguous. CDR1 is MDHEN and CDR2 is SYDVKM in the germline V gene. Trimming removed 5 bases at V and 1 base at J, with 8 bases between. The CDR3 covers 13 residues. The CDR3 is CASSLQSNYGYTF. CDR3 sequence (DNA): TGTGCCAGCAGTCTACAGAGTAACTATGGCTACACCTTC.

For this clone: The same CDR3 also results from other DNA sequences found in this sample. This sequence joins TRBV5-1 and TRBJ2-7; TRBD1 agrees at 10 bases. CDR3 length: 15 amino acids. Germline loops: CDR1 SGHRS, CDR2 YFSETQ. V lost 4 bases and J lost 3; bases outside the gene matches: 7. CDR3 protein: CASSGRQGAGYEQYF. The DNA for the CDR3 is TGCGCCAGCAGCGGAAGACAGGGGGCTGGCTACGAGCAGTACTTC.

The V gene is TRBV5-5, the J gene TRBJ2-7; 9 nucleotides line up with TRBD2. Germline loops: CDR1 SGHKS, CDR2 YYEKEE (reference sequence). V dropped 1 base and J dropped 1; count of bases not matched to a gene: 9. CDR3 length: 17 residues. CDR3: CASSLTLRTSDSYEQYF. The CDR3 coding sequence is TGTGCCAGCAGCTTGACTCTCCGGACTAGCGATTCCTACGAGCAGTACTTC. The full variable domain, rest sourced from reference TRBV5-5 and TRBJ2-7, is DAGVTQSPTHLIKTRGQQVTLRCSPISGHKSVSWYQQVLGQGPQFIFQYYEKEERGRGNFPDRFSARQFPNYSSELNVNALLLGDSALYLCASSLTLRTSDSYEQYFGPGTRLTVT.

Points on this clone: Other DNA sequences in this specimen translate into the identical CDR3. The V call is TRBV9, the J call TRBJ2-2, with D possibly called TRBD1 or TRBD2 (7 bases each). The CDR3 is 16 residues long. V shed 1 base and J shed 2 bases, with 12 bases lying between them. CDR1 is SGDLS, CDR2 YYNGEE, per germline. CDR3 sequence: CASSVSGGANTGELFF. CDR3 sequence (DNA): TGTGCCAGCAGCGTATCAGGGGGGGCCAACACCGGGGAGCTGTTTTTT.

This clone was picked up one time. Other DNA sequences in this sample translate to the same CDR3. This sequence joins TRBV30 and TRBJ2-7, with D unresolved. Deletions cut 0 bases from V and 5 bases from J, with 5 bases between. The CDR3 extends over 11 amino acids. Germline V gene sequence: CDR1 GTSNPN, CDR2 SVGIG (reference sequence). DNA of the CDR3: TGTGCCTGGAGTGTATTCAACGAGCAGTACTTC. Translating gives CAWSVFNEQYF.

The chain is built from TRBV30 and TRBJ2-5, with 7 bases fitting TRBD1. TRBJ2-7 explains the end of the DNA better; the J call may be wrong. The germline V gene encodes CDR1 GTSNPN and CDR2 SVGIG (reference sequence). The CDR3 loop spans 12 amino acids. CDR3 DNA sequence: TGTGCCTGGAGTCTGACAGGGACCGAGCAGTACTTC. Amino acid sequence: CAWSLTGTEQYF.

The gene calls are TRBV5-1 and TRBJ1-6; D may be TRBD1 (5 bases). Trimming removed 4 bases at V and 8 bases at J, with 16 bases between. The CDR3 contains 15 residues. Germline lookup yields CDR1 SGHRS and CDR2 YFSETQ. The CDR3 loop reads CASSPRRGGDSPLHF. The CDR3 nucleotides read TGCGCCAGCAGCCCCCGGAGGGGAGGGGATTCACCCCTCCACTTT.

The DNA of the CDR3 is TGTGCCAGCAGCTTGTCTAGCGGGAATACAGAGACCCAGTACTTC. Amino acids: CASSLSSGNTETQYF. This rearrangement joins TRBV7-9 to TRBJ2-5; 9 nucleotides agree with TRBD2. V lost 3 bases to trimming and J lost 4 bases; unmatched junction nucleotides: 6. Germline lookup yields CDR1 SEHNR and CDR2 FQNEAQ (reference sequence). This CDR3 is built from 15 residues.

The chain has TRBV30 and TRBJ1-1; maybe TRBD1 (6 bases). Trimming stripped 0 bases from V and 6 bases from J, with 17 bases between. The CDR3 consists of 15 residues. Per the germline V gene, CDR1 is GTSNPN and CDR2 is SVGIG (reference sequence). CDR3 protein: CAWSVPYLGAAEAFF. The DNA for the CDR3 is TGTGCCTGGAGTGTACCGTATCTGGGGGCGGCTGAAGCTTTCTTT. Using reference TRBV30 and TRBJ1-1 for the parts outside the CDR3, the full variable domain is SQTIHQWPATLVQPVGSPLSLECTVEGTSNPNLYWYRQAAGRGLQLLFYSVGIGQISSEVPQNLSASRPQDRQFILSSKKLLLSDSGFYLCAWSVPYLGAAEAFFGQGTRLTVV.

The chain has TRBV7-3 and TRBJ2-1; D is ambiguous. CDR1 SGHTA and CDR2 FQGTGA come from the germline V gene. V was trimmed by 4 bases and J by 7 bases, leaving 8 bases between them. This CDR3 region has 12 residues. CDR3 coding DNA: TGTGCCAGCAGCTCGGACCGAAATGAGCAGTTCTTC. Translation: CASSSDRNEQFF.

The chain uses TRBV30 and TRBJ2-5; 9 bases fit TRBD2. CDR1 GTSNPN and CDR2 SVGIG come from the germline V gene (reference sequence). The junction had 10 bases not matched to a gene; V was cut back by 5 bases and J by 3 bases. The CDR3 consists of 15 residues. The CDR3 spells CAWGNGLAGKETQYF. The CDR3 DNA follows: TGTGCCTGGGGGAACGGGCTAGCGGGGAAAGAGACCCAGTACTTC.

The V call is TRBV7-9, the J call TRBJ1-1, with 11 bases lining up with TRBD1. The CDR3 spans 19 residues. Trimming removed 5 bases from V and 0 bases from J; junction bases left unmatched: 14. Germline assignment: CDR1 SEHNR and CDR2 FQNEAQ (reference sequence). The CDR3 sequence is CASSLQDRGPFNMNTEAFF. The CDR3 nucleotides read TGTGCCAGCAGCCTACAGGACAGGGGGCCGTTCAACATGAACACTGAAGCTTTCTTT. The variable domain in full, completed from reference TRBV7-9 and TRBJ1-1, reads DTGVSQNPRHKITKRGQNVTFRCDPISEHNRLYWYRQTLGQGPEFLTYFQNEAQLEKSRLLSDRFSAERPKGSFSTLEIQRTEQGDSAMYLCASSLQDRGPFNMNTEAFFGQGTRLTVV.

This clone has a handful of counts. The chain couples TRBV18 to TRBJ1-6; D is undetermined. Deletions cut 2 bases from V and 5 bases from J, with 10 bases between. This CDR3 contains 15 residues. Germline-derived CDR1 and CDR2 are KGHSH and LQKENI. The CDR3 region is CASSPVGGNNSPLHF. DNA for the CDR3: TGTGCCAGCTCACCAGTGGGCGGCAATAATTCACCCCTCCACTTT.

The chain combines TRBV19 with TRBJ2-7, with D tentatively TRBD1 (6 bases). Germline CDR1 is LNHDA and CDR2 is SQIVND (reference sequence). Trimming stripped 5 bases from V and 3 bases from J, with 14 bases between. The CDR3 has 14 amino acids. CDR3 region: CASSGTEQGYEQYF. The CDR3 DNA sequence: TGTGCCAGTAGTGGGACCGAACAGGGCTACGAGCAGTACTTC.

The chain combines TRBV30 with TRBJ1-2; D remains unclear. The length of the CDR3 is 15 residues. Germline V CDR1 and CDR2: GTSNPN, SVGIG (reference sequence). Trimming stripped 4 bases from V and 6 bases from J, with 21 bases between. CDR3 nucleotides: TGTGCCTGGAAACTGGACCCGCAAGTAAGGGATGGCTACACCTTC. Amino acids: CAWKLDPQVRDGYTF.

The rearrangement uses TRBV7-9 and TRBJ1-4; 7 positions agree with TRBD1. Germline V gene sequence: CDR1 SEHNR, CDR2 FQNEAQ (reference sequence). V lost 1 base and J lost 10; bases outside the gene matches: 0. This CDR3 is 12 amino acids long. The CDR3 reads CASSLDRGKLFF. The CDR3 DNA follows: TGTGCCAGCAGCTTAGACAGGGGAAAACTGTTTTTT.

This clone was counted a single time. The V gene is TRBV7-2, the J gene TRBJ2-1; 11 bases are a match to TRBD2. Germline V gene sequence: CDR1 SGHTA, CDR2 FQGNSA. Germline trimming cut 5 bases from V and 6 bases from J; bases unmatched to any gene: 6. CDR3 size: 15 residues. CDR3 sequence: CASSLGLAGLNEQFF. For the CDR3, the DNA is TGTGCCAGCAGCCTTGGACTAGCGGGTCTCAATGAGCAGTTCTTC.